These T cell receptor beta chains were read from a single sample in a study of OX40 agonist ivuxolimab in advanced cancers. The data were produced by immunoSEQ multiplex PCR, yet TCRdb's version contains in-frame clones alone and is incomplete. The sample lists some 12,000 clones, 65% to 75% occurring once. The sequencing used CD4+ or CD8+ T cells sorted from blood, collected in a trial of the OX40 agonist ivuxolimab. These receptors were collected from an adult with an advanced solid tumor such as melanoma, head and neck, liver or kidney cancer. The CDR3 runs from the conserved cysteine through the conserved F or W. Fields, in order: D gene, clone size, V gene, J gene, CDR3 DNA, CDR3 protein. A D gene is named only where the DNA matches it firmly. The size field is filled for only some rows; it gives once, few, many or a size class.

D: .
size: .
V: TRBV6-1
J: TRBJ1-5
DNA: TGTGCCTCAACGGGGAGCAATCAGCCCCAGCATTTT
CDR3: CASTGSNQPQHF

D: TRBD1
size: .
V: TRBV19
J: TRBJ2-6
DNA: TGTGCCAGTACCCCGCGCAGGGGGCTTGGTGGGGCCAACGTCCTGACTTTC
CDR3: CASTPRRGLGGANVLTF

D: TRBD1
size: .
V: TRBV29-1
J: TRBJ2-2
DNA: TGCAGCGTTGAGGGGACAGGGCATGCGAACACCGGGGAGCTGTTTTTT
CDR3: CSVEGTGHANTGELFF

D: TRBD2
size: medium-sized
V: TRBV6-5
J: TRBJ2-1
DNA: TGTGCCAGCAGTATCGGGCGGGGGAATGAGCAGTTCTTC
CDR3: CASSIGRGNEQFF

D: .
size: .
V: TRBV7-9
J: TRBJ2-1
DNA: TGTGCCAGCAGCTCCGGATCTGCAGGGCCCAATGAGCAGTTCTTC
CDR3: CASSSGSAGPNEQFF

D: TRBD2
size: .
V: TRBV20-1
J: TRBJ2-1
DNA: TGCAGTGCGGGGGGGTACAATGAGCAGTTCTTC
CDR3: CSAGGYNEQFF

D: TRBD1
size: .
V: TRBV6-5
J: TRBJ2-1
DNA: TGTGCCAGCACAAACCGGGACAGCTACAATGAGCAGTTCTTC
CDR3: CASTNRDSYNEQFF

D: .
size: .
V: TRBV11-2
J: TRBJ2-7
DNA: TGTGCCAGCAGCTTCTACCCCTCCTCCGGGAGAAGCGACGAGCAGTACTTC
CDR3: CASSFYPSSGRSDEQYF

D: TRBD1
size: .
V: TRBV2
J: TRBJ2-7
DNA: TGTGCCAGCAGTGAACCTCGGACAGGGTTGAACTACGAGCAGTACTTC
CDR3: CASSEPRTGLNYEQYF

D: .
size: few
V: TRBV7-9
J: TRBJ2-5
DNA: TGTGCCAGCAGCTTAGCTCTAGGAGTCGAAGAGACCCAGTACTTC
CDR3: CASSLALGVEETQYF

D: .
size: .
V: TRBV4-3
J: TRBJ1-2
DNA: TGCGCCAGCAGCCCAGGACCCGGTAATCGCTACACCTTC
CDR3: CASSPGPGNRYTF

D: TRBD1
size: .
V: TRBV28
J: TRBJ1-2
DNA: TGTGCCAGCAGTTTGGTAGGGGGCGACTATGGCTACACCTTC
CDR3: CASSLVGGDYGYTF

D: TRBD2
size: once
V: TRBV5-4
J: TRBJ2-5
DNA: TGTGCCAGCAGCTTGGTCGTGACGGGAGGAGGAGAGACCCAGTACTTC
CDR3: CASSLVVTGGGETQYF

D: .
size: .
V: TRBV7-6
J: TRBJ2-5
DNA: TGTGCCAGCAGACCCGTCCTACAGGAGACCCAGTACTTC
CDR3: CASRPVLQETQYF

D: .
size: .
V: TRBV4-3
J: TRBJ1-6
DNA: TGCGCCAGCAGCCAAGAAGCCCCCTTTCGGGAGGGAGATTCACCCCTCCACTTT
CDR3: CASSQEAPFREGDSPLHF

D: .
size: .
V: TRBV6-6
J: TRBJ1-2
DNA: TGTGCCAGCAGTATTGGGACGGCCGGGGGCTACACCTTC
CDR3: CASSIGTAGGYTF

D: .
size: .
V: TRBV28
J: TRBJ2-1
DNA: TGTGCCAGCAGTTTAGTATTACAGGGTGTAGACAATGAGCAGTTCTTC
CDR3: CASSLVLQGVDNEQFF

D: TRBD1
size: .
V: TRBV29-1
J: TRBJ2-2
DNA: TGCAGCGTTATCCCGGACAGGTACCCCGGGGAGCTGTTTTTT
CDR3: CSVIPDRYPGELFF

D: .
size: .
V: TRBV2
J: TRBJ2-3
DNA: TGTGCCGAAAGGGGGGTCTTCCTAACAGATACGCAGTATTTT
CDR3: CAERGVFLTDTQYF

D: .
size: .
V: TRBV14
J: TRBJ2-4
DNA: TGTGCCAGCAGCCAAGTAGCCTTGGGACCCCAAAACATTCAGTACTTC
CDR3: CASSQVALGPQNIQYF

D: .
size: .
V: TRBV4-1
J: TRBJ2-2
DNA: TGCGCCAGCAGCCCAGTCCCTCTAACGAACACCGGGGAGCTGTTTTTT
CDR3: CASSPVPLTNTGELFF

D: .
size: few
V: TRBV11-3
J: TRBJ2-3
DNA: TGTGCCAGCAGCTTTAGGGGAAGCACAGATACGCAGTATTTT
CDR3: CASSFRGSTDTQYF

D: TRBD2
size: .
V: TRBV6-1
J: TRBJ2-1
DNA: TGTGCCACCGGCGGGGACTATTACAATGAGCAGTTCTTC
CDR3: CATGGDYYNEQFF

D: .
size: few
V: TRBV25-1
J: TRBJ1-1
DNA: TGTGCCAGCAGTGAATACGGTTGGTATGCTGAAGCTTTCTTT
CDR3: CASSEYGWYAEAFF

D: .
size: medium-sized
V: TRBV5-4
J: TRBJ2-7
DNA: TGTGCCAGCAGCCCCAACCCCGCTAGCTCCTACGAGCAGTACTTC
CDR3: CASSPNPASSYEQYF

D: .
size: .
V: TRBV18
J: TRBJ1-6
DNA: TGTGCCATCGTTCATCCGGGACTCAAAGGTGGTTCACCCCTCCACTTT
CDR3: CAIVHPGLKGGSPLHF

D: TRBD2
size: few
V: TRBV7-9
J: TRBJ2-1
DNA: TGTGCCAGCAGCTGGGGACTAGCTAATTCCAATGAGCAGTTCTTC
CDR3: CASSWGLANSNEQFF

D: TRBD2
size: .
V: TRBV28
J: TRBJ2-7
DNA: TGTGCCAGCAGTCACCCGGGGGGGAAAGAGCAGTACTTC
CDR3: CASSHPGGKEQYF

D: .
size: .
V: TRBV7-6
J: TRBJ1-1
DNA: TGTGCCAGCAGTTTGAGGGGGGACACTGAAGCTTTCTTT
CDR3: CASSLRGDTEAFF

D: .
size: .
V: TRBV15
J: TRBJ2-3
DNA: TGTGCCACCAGCAGGGAAACTGGACAGTCAGATACGCAGTATTTT
CDR3: CATSRETGQSDTQYF

D: TRBD2
size: .
V: TRBV6-1
J: TRBJ2-1
DNA: TGTGCCAGCAGTCAAGGACTAGCGGGAATGGTTGACAATGAGCAGTTCTTC
CDR3: CASSQGLAGMVDNEQFF

D: .
size: .
V: TRBV21-1
J: TRBJ2-2
DNA: TGTGCCCGAGGGGGAGGAGCGAACACCGGGGAGCTGTTTTTT
CDR3: CARGGGANTGELFF

D: TRBD2
size: .
V: TRBV7-9
J: TRBJ2-5
DNA: TGTGCCAGCAGCTTAGGTCTAGCGGGGATACAAGAGACCCAGTACTTC
CDR3: CASSLGLAGIQETQYF

D: .
size: .
V: TRBV2
J: TRBJ1-6
DNA: TGTGCCAGCAGTGCTGGATTTGGCCAGGGAGGCTCACCCCTCCACTTT
CDR3: CASSAGFGQGGSPLHF

D: .
size: .
V: TRBV5-5
J: TRBJ2-5
DNA: TGTGCCAGCTACTTTATGGAGACCCAGTACTTC
CDR3: CASYFMETQYF

D: .
size: .
V: TRBV28
J: TRBJ2-3
DNA: TGTGCCAGCAGTTTTGGGAGACCAGATACGCAGTATTTT
CDR3: CASSFGRPDTQYF

D: TRBD2
size: .
V: TRBV5-1
J: TRBJ2-1
DNA: TGCGCCAGCAGCTTGACGGGAGGGGGGTTCAATGAGCAGTTCTTC
CDR3: CASSLTGGGFNEQFF

D: .
size: .
V: TRBV7-9
J: TRBJ2-3
DNA: TGTGCCAGCAGCCATCTCACAGATACGCAGTATTTT
CDR3: CASSHLTDTQYF

D: .
size: .
V: TRBV7-9
J: TRBJ2-1
DNA: TGTGCCAGCAGCTTAGTGCTGGGGTCCGCCTACAATGAGCAGTTCTTC
CDR3: CASSLVLGSAYNEQFF

D: .
size: .
V: TRBV28
J: TRBJ2-3
DNA: TGTGCCAGCAGTTTGTGGCAGTACACAGATACGCAGTATTTT
CDR3: CASSLWQYTDTQYF

D: TRBD1
size: .
V: TRBV7-2
J: TRBJ2-1
DNA: TGTGCCACAAAAACAGGGGGCATCAACAATGAGCAGTTCTTC
CDR3: CATKTGGINNEQFF

D: TRBD1
size: medium-sized
V: TRBV28
J: TRBJ1-2
DNA: TGTGCCAGCAGACCTATTACAGGGGGCGCAGATGGCTACACCTTC
CDR3: CASRPITGGADGYTF

D: .
size: .
V: TRBV6-5
J: TRBJ1-1
DNA: TGTGCCAGCAGTTACGGCGGCACTGAAGCTTTCTTT
CDR3: CASSYGGTEAFF

D: .
size: .
V: TRBV19
J: TRBJ1-5
DNA: TGTGCCAGTAGTATTTGGTCTTCCTATAGCAATCAGCCCCAGCATTTT
CDR3: CASSIWSSYSNQPQHF

D: .
size: .
V: TRBV6-5
J: TRBJ2-1
DNA: TGTGCCAGCAGTTACGGCGGCGTTTCCTACAATGAGCAGTTCTTC
CDR3: CASSYGGVSYNEQFF

D: .
size: .
V: TRBV18
J: TRBJ2-5
DNA: TGTGCCAGCTCACCGTACGGGGATGAGACCCAGTACTTC
CDR3: CASSPYGDETQYF

D: .
size: .
V: TRBV2
J: TRBJ2-2
DNA: TGTGCCAGCAGTGACCCCGGTTGGGGTAGAGGTATCGGGGAGCTGTTTTTT
CDR3: CASSDPGWGRGIGELFF

D: .
size: .
V: TRBV29-1
J: TRBJ2-4
DNA: TGCAGCGTTGAAGGGCCCCCGGGGCACCTAGCCAAAAACATTCAGTACTTC
CDR3: CSVEGPPGHLAKNIQYF

D: .
size: .
V: TRBV7-8
J: TRBJ2-1
DNA: TGTGCCAGCAGCTTTTCGGGGGAGTACAATGAGCAGTTCTTC
CDR3: CASSFSGEYNEQFF

D: .
size: .
V: TRBV6-1
J: TRBJ2-3
DNA: TGTGCCAGCAGTGAAGGTTTGGGGGCCACAGATACGCAGTATTTT
CDR3: CASSEGLGATDTQYF

D: .
size: .
V: TRBV28
J: TRBJ2-1
DNA: TGTGCCAGCAGCCAACCGGGACGAGTCAATGAGCAGTTCTTC
CDR3: CASSQPGRVNEQFF

D: .
size: .
V: TRBV15
J: TRBJ2-1
DNA: TGTGCCACCAGCAGAGACGGGGACTCCTACAATGAGCAGTTCTTC
CDR3: CATSRDGDSYNEQFF

D: .
size: .
V: TRBV19
J: TRBJ1-5
DNA: TGTGCCAGTAGTATATGGGGCGCTGGCAATCAGCCCCAGCATTTT
CDR3: CASSIWGAGNQPQHF

D: .
size: .
V: TRBV10-3
J: TRBJ1-1
DNA: TGTGCCACGAAAGTAGGGCAAGCTTTCTTT
CDR3: CATKVGQAFF